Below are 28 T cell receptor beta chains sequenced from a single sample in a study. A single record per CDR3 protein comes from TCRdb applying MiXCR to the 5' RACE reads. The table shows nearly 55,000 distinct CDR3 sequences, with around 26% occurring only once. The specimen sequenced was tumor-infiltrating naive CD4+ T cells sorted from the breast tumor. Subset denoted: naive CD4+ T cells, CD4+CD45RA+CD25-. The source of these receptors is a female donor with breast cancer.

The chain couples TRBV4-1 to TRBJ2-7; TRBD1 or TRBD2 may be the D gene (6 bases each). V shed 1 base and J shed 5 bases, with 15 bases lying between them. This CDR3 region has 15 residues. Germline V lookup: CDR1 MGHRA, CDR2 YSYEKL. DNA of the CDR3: TGCGCCAGCAGCCAAGTCGGCGCCGGGGGCGACGAGCAGTACTTC. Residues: CASSQVGAGGDEQYF.

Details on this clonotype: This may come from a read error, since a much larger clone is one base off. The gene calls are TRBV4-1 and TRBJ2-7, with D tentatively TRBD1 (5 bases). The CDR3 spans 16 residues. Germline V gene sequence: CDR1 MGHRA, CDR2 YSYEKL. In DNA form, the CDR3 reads TGCGCCAGCAGCCAAGATGTAAGACAGAGCTTCTACGAGCAGTGCTTC. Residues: CASSQDVRQSFYEQCF.

CDR3 DNA sequence: TGTGCCAGCAGTTTAGGCAGGGATCAGCCCCAGCATTTT. Its protein product is CASSLGRDQPQHF. V is TRBV12-3 or TRBV12-4 and J is TRBJ1-5; TRBD1 might be the D (5 bases). V was pared by 1 base and J by 5 bases, with 6 bases between. This CDR3 spans 13 amino acids.

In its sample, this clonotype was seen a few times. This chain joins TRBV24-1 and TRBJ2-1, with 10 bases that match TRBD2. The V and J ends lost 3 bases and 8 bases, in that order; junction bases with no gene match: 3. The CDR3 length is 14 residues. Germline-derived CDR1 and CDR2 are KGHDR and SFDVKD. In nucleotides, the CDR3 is TGTGCCACCAGTGATCTCGGACTAGCGGATGAGCAGTTCTTC. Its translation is CATSDLGLADEQFF.

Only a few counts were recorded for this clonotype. CDR3 coding DNA: TGTGCCAGCAGTTTAACCAGGGGGGGTCGTACTGGAAACACCATATATTTT. Amino acids: CASSLTRGGRTGNTIYF. This chain joins TRBV12-3 or TRBV12-4 and TRBJ1-3; 7 bases fit TRBD1. This CDR3 contains 17 residues. Losses at the gene ends were 2 bases for V and 2 bases for J; bases not matched to a gene: 9.

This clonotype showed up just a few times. CDR3 in DNA: TGTGCCAGCAGCCCAGGGGGGGATACGCAGTATTTT. Its translation: CASSPGGDTQYF. V is TRBV3-1 and J is TRBJ2-3; D is possibly TRBD1 (7 bases). Germline-derived CDR1 and CDR2 are LGHDT and YNNKEL (reference sequence). V was clipped by 4 bases and J by 6 bases, with 8 bases between them. The CDR3 is 12 residues long.

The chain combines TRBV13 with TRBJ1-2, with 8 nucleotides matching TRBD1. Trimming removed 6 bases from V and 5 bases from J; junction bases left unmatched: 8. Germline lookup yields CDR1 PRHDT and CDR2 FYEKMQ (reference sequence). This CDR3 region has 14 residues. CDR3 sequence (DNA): TGTGCCAGCAGTTCCCCCACAGGGGGTTATGGCTACACCTTC. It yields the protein CASSSPTGGYGYTF.

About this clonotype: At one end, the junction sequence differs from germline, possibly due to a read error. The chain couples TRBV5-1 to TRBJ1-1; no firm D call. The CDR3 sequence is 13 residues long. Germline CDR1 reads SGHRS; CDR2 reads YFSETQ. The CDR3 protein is CASSSQMNTEAFF. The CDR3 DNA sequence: TGCGCCAGCAGTTCACAGATGAATACTGAAGCTTTCTTT.

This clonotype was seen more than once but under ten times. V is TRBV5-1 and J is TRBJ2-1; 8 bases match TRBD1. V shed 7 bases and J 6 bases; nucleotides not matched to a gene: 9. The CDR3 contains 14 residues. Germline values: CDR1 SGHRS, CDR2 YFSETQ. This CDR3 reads CASGTGGVGNEQFF. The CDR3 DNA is TGCGCCAGCGGTACAGGGGGAGTTGGCAATGAGCAGTTCTTC.

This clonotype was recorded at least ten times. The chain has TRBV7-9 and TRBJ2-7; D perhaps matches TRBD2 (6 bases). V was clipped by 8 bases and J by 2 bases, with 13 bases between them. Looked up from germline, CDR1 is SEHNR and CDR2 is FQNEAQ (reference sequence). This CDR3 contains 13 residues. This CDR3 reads CASRKGEAYEQYF. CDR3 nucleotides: TGTGCCAGCCGTAAAGGGGAGGCCTACGAGCAGTACTTC.

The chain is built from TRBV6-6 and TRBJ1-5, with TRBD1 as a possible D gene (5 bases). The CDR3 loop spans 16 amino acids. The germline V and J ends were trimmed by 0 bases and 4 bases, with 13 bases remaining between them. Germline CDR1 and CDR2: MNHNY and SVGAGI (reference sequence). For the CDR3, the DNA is TGTGCCAGCAGTTACTCGAGAGGGGCACAAAATCAGCCCCAGCATTTT. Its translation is CASSYSRGAQNQPQHF.

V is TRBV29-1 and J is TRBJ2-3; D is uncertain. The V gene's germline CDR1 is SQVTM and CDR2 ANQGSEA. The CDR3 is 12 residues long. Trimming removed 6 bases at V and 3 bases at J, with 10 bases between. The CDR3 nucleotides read TGCAGCGTACAGACGGAGACAGATACGCAGTATTTT. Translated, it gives CSVQTETDTQYF.

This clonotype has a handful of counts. CDR3 residues: CSAQRLARTGELFF. CDR3 nucleotides: TGCAGTGCTCAGAGACTAGCACGCACCGGGGAGCTGTTTTTT. This chain uses TRBV20-1 with TRBJ2-2; 7 nucleotides align to TRBD2. The CDR3 contains 14 residues. V shed 5 bases and J 4 bases; nucleotides not matched to a gene: 7. Germline V CDR1 and CDR2: DFQATT, SNEGSKA (reference sequence).

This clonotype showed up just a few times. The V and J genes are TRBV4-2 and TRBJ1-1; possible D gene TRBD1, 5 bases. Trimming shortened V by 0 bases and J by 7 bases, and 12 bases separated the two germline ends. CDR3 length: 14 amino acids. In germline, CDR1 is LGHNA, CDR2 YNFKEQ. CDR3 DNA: TGTGCCAGCAGCCAAGATTGGGGCGGCCGTGAAGCTTTCTTT. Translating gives CASSQDWGGREAFF.

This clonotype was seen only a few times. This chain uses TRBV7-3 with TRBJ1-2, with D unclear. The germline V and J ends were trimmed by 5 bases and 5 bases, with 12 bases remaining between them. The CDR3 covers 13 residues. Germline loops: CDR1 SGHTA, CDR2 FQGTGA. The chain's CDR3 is CASSLNSGYGYTF. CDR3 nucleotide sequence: TGTGCCAGCAGCCTAAACTCGGGATATGGCTACACCTTC.

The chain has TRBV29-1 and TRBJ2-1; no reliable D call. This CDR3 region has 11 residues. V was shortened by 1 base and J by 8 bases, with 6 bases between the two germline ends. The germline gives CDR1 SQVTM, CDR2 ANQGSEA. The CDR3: CSVEASYEQFF. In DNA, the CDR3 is TGCAGCGTTGAAGCCTCATATGAGCAGTTCTTC.

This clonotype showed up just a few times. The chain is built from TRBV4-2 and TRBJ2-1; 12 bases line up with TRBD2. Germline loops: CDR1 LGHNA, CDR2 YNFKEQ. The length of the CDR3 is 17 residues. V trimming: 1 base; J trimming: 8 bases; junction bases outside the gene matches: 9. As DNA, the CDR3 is TGTGCCAGCAGCCAAGGGGGGACTAGCGGGCCCACAGATGAGCAGTTCTTC. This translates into CASSQGGTSGPTDEQFF.

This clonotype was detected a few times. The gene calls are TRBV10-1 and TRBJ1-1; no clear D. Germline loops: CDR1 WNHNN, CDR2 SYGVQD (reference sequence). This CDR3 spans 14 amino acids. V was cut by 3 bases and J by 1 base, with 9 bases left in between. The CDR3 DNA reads TGCGCCAGCAGTGAAGGTTCAAGGAACACTGAAGCTTTCTTT. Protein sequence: CASSEGSRNTEAFF.

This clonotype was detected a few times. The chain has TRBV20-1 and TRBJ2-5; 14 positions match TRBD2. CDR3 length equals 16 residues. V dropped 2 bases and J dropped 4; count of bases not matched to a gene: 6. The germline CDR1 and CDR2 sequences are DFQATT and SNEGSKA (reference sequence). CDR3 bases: TGCAGTGCTAGACAACCGGGACTAGCGGGAGTAGAGACCCAGTACTTC. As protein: CSARQPGLAGVETQYF.

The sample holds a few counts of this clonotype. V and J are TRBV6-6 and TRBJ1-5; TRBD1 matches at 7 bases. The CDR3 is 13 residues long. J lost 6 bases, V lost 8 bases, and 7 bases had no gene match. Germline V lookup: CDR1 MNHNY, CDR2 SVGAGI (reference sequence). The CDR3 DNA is TGTGCCAGCGGTAAAGGGGGCGGTCAGCCCCAGCATTTT. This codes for CASGKGGGQPQHF.

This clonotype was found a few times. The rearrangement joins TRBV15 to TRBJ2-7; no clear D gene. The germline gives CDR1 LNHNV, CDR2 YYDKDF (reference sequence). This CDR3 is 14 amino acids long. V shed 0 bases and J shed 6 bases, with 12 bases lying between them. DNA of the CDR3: TGTGCCACCAGCAGAGATATAGGCGGTTCCGAGCAGTACTTC. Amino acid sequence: CATSRDIGGSEQYF. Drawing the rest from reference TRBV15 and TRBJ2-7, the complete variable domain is DAMVIQNPRYQVTQFGKPVTLSCSQTLNHNVMYWYQQKSSQAPKLLFHYYDKDFNNEADTPDNFQSRRPNTSFCFLDIRSPGLGDTAMYLCATSRDIGGSEQYFGPGTRLTVT.

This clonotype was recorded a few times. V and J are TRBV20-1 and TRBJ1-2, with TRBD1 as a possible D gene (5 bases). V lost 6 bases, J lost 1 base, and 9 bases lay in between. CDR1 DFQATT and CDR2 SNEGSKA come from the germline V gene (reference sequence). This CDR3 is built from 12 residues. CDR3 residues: CSARGRNYGYTF. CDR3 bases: TGCAGTGCGCGGGGACGTAACTATGGCTACACCTTC.

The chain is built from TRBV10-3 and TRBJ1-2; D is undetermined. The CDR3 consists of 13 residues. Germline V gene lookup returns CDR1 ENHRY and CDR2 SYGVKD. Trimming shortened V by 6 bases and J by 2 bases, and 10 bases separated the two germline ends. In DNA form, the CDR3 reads TGTGCCATCAGCGAAACAGTAAACTATGGCTACACCTTC. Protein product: CAISETVNYGYTF.

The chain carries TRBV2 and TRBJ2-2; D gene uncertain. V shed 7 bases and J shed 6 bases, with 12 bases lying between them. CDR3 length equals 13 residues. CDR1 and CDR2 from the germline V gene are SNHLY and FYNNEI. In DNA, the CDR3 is TGTGCCAGCACCCTGCTGAGTGCCGGGGAGCTGTTTTTT. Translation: CASTLLSAGELFF.

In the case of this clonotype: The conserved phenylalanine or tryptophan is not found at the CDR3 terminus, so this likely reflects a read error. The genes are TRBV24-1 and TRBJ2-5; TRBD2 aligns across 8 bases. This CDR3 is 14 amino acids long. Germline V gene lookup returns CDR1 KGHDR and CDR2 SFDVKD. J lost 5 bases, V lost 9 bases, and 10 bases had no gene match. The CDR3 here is CATSPGLGLETQYS. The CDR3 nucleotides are TGTGCCACCTCCCCGGGACTAGGGCTGGAGACCCAGTACTCC.

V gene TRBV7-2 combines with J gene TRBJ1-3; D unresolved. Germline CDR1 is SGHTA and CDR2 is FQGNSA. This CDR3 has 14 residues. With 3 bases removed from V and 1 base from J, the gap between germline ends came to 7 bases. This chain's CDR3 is CASSLILSGNTIYF. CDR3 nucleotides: TGTGCCAGCAGCTTGATCCTATCTGGAAACACCATATATTTT.

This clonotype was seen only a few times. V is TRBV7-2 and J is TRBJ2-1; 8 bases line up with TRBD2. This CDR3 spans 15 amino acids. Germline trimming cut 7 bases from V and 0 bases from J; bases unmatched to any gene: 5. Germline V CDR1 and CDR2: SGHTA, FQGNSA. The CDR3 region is CASTRRGGSYNEQFF. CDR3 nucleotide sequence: TGTGCCAGCACCCGACGGGGGGGCTCCTACAATGAGCAGTTCTTC.

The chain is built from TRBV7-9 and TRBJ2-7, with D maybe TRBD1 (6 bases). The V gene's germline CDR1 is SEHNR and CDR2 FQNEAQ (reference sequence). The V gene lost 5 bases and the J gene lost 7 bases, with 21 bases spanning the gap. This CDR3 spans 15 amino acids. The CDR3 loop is CASSPGLGLRGEQYF. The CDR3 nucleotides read TGTGCCAGCAGCCCCGGTTTGGGGTTGAGGGGGGAGCAGTACTTC.